Listed here are 17 T cell receptor beta chains from one sample, sequenced in a study of response to subunit inactivated influenza vaccine. TCRdb processed the RT-PCR reads anew with MiXCR; each CDR3 protein has one entry. The sample comprises about 300,000 distinct CDR3 sequences, roughly 22% of which are singletons, and approximately 10% rests with the top ten. Material: PBMCs from blood, obtained about 19 months after vaccination. The origin of the receptors is a man aged 50-75 years who received an inactivated influenza vaccine.

The chain is built from TRBV4-3 and TRBJ2-7, with a tentative D call TRBD1 (5 bases). V lost 0 bases and J lost 2, with 11 bases in between. From germline, CDR1 is LGHNA and CDR2 YSLEER. This CDR3 contains 15 residues. The CDR3 protein is CASSQELQDAYEQYF. In DNA, the CDR3 is TGCGCCAGCAGCCAAGAATTACAGGACGCCTACGAGCAGTACTTC.

The rearrangement uses TRBV12-3 or TRBV12-4 and TRBJ2-1, with 8 bases that match TRBD1. Germline trimming cut 5 bases from V and 3 bases from J; bases unmatched to any gene: 9. The CDR3 totals 16 residues. In DNA, the CDR3 is TGTGCCAGCAGTATCCCGGGACAGGCCCTCTACAATGAGCAGTTCTTC. Amino acids: CASSIPGQALYNEQFF.

This clonotype was observed many times. The CDR3 here is CASSLFRMNQPQHF. CDR3 DNA sequence: TGTGCCAGCAGTTTATTTCGGATGAATCAGCCCCAGCATTTT. The chain has TRBV28 and TRBJ1-5; D is uncertain. Trimming took off 1 base at V and 4 bases at J, with 8 bases between the two ends. The germline V gene encodes CDR1 MDHEN and CDR2 SYDVKM. The CDR3 is 14 residues long.

In its sample, this clonotype was seen a few times. The CDR3 coding sequence is TGTGCCAGCAGTTTCCTAAAAGGGGCTAATGAAAAACTGTTTTTT. It translates to CASSFLKGANEKLFF. The rearrangement uses TRBV12-3 or TRBV12-4 and TRBJ1-4, with TRBD1 as a possible D gene (5 bases). The CDR3 loop spans 15 amino acids. The V end was cut by 3 bases, the J end by 3 bases, with 11 bases between.

This clonotype was seen a few times. This chain uses TRBV5-1 with TRBJ2-7, with a possible D match to TRBD1 (6 bases). Trimming took 3 bases from V and 5 from J, leaving 18 bases between them. Germline V gives CDR1 SGHRS, CDR2 YFSETQ. CDR3 length: 15 amino acids. In DNA form, the CDR3 reads TGCGCCAGCAGCTCCGGGACAAGATTCCCTGACGAGCAGTACTTC. Encoded protein: CASSSGTRFPDEQYF.

The CDR3 DNA follows: TGTGCCAGCAGCTTAGGTGGTGGGGGGAACACTGAAGCTTTCTTT. It is translated as CASSLGGGGNTEAFF. The chain couples TRBV7-9 to TRBJ1-1; maybe TRBD1 (5 bases). The CDR3 extends over 15 amino acids. CDR1 is SEHNR and CDR2 is FQNEAQ in the germline V gene (reference sequence). V lost 1 base and J 1 base, leaving 10 bases between the germline ends.

This clonotype is a singleton in its sample. The chain is built from TRBV20-1 and TRBJ2-1, with 13 bases lining up with TRBD2. The germline V gene encodes CDR1 DFQATT and CDR2 SNEGSKA (reference sequence). V lost 5 bases and J lost 10; bases outside the gene matches: 8. This CDR3 contains 14 residues. The CDR3 is CSARGTSGEEEQFF. The CDR3 DNA is TGCAGTGCTCGAGGGACTAGCGGGGAGGAGGAGCAGTTCTTC.

V and J are TRBV6-5 and TRBJ1-1; TRBD1 agrees at 7 bases. Germline V gene sequence: CDR1 MNHEY, CDR2 SVGAGI. This CDR3 region has 16 residues. Germline trimming cut 2 bases from V and 4 bases from J; bases unmatched to any gene: 10. In DNA, the CDR3 is TGTGCCAGCAGTTACATACAACCGGGACAGATCACTGAAGCTTTCTTT. Translation: CASSYIQPGQITEAFF.

This sequence joins TRBV6-1 and TRBJ1-3; D uncertain. The germline gives CDR1 MNHNS, CDR2 SASEGT. The V end lost 10 bases, the J end lost 5 bases, and 15 bases lay between the germline ends. This CDR3 comprises 13 residues. The CDR3 sequence: CATFGEGRNTIYF. CDR3 coding DNA: TGTGCCACCTTTGGGGAAGGCCGAAACACCATATATTTT.

The chain combines TRBV12-3 or TRBV12-4 with TRBJ1-2, with D perhaps TRBD1 (6 bases). The CDR3 covers 12 residues. V shed 5 bases and J shed 13 bases, with 17 bases lying between them. The CDR3 coding sequence is TGTGCCAGCAGTATGGGCACAGGGACCTCCACCTTC. Translated, it gives CASSMGTGTSTF.

This clonotype was seen a handful of times. This chain connects TRBV19 to TRBJ1-2; D not resolved. CDR1 is LNHDA and CDR2 is SQIVND in the germline V gene (reference sequence). CDR3 length: 13 residues. Trimming shortened V by 0 bases and J by 0 bases, and 2 bases separated the two germline ends. The CDR3 reads CASSIESNYGYTF. The CDR3 bases are TGTGCCAGTAGTATAGAATCTAACTATGGCTACACCTTC.

Only a few counts were recorded for this clonotype. The genes are TRBV5-1 and TRBJ2-6; D is uncertain. V was cut by 4 bases and J by 0 bases, with 8 bases left in between. Germline V gene sequence: CDR1 SGHRS, CDR2 YFSETQ. CDR3 length equals 15 residues. The CDR3 bases are TGCGCCAGCAGCCGGATTAGCTCTGGGGCCAACGTCCTGACTTTC. It codes for CASSRISSGANVLTF.

This sequence joins TRBV7-2 and TRBJ2-5; D gene unclear. Per germline, CDR1 SGHTA and CDR2 FQGNSA. The CDR3 contains 15 residues. V shed 3 bases and J shed 5 bases, with 16 bases lying between them. CDR3 in DNA: TGTGCCAGCAGCTTGATCTCGTCGCTGGGGGAGACCCAGTACTTC. This sequence encodes CASSLISSLGETQYF.

J is TRBJ1-1 and V is TRBV4-3; 9 bases are shared with TRBD1. The germline gives CDR1 LGHNA, CDR2 YSLEER. This CDR3 comprises 17 residues. The V gene end was trimmed by 2 bases and the J gene end by 5 bases; junction bases not matched to a gene: 12. Here the CDR3 reads CASSQFVTGGRFTEAFF. The CDR3 bases are TGCGCCAGCAGCCAATTCGTGACAGGGGGTCGATTTACTGAAGCTTTCTTT.

This clonotype occurred a few times. The chain carries TRBV6-5 and TRBJ1-5; D ambiguous. Germline assignment: CDR1 MNHEY and CDR2 SVGAGI. The V gene lost 2 bases and the J gene lost 2 bases, with 7 bases spanning the gap. The CDR3 length is 14 residues. CDR3 residues: CASSYGQGNQPQHF. In nucleotides, the CDR3 is TGTGCCAGCAGTTACGGGCAGGGCAATCAGCCCCAGCATTTT.

The genes are TRBV20-1 and TRBJ2-3; tentatively, D is TRBD1 or TRBD2 (5 bases each). CDR3 length: 15 residues. Germline V CDR1 and CDR2: DFQATT, SNEGSKA (reference sequence). Trimming left V 3 bases short and J 4 bases short, with 17 bases between. The CDR3 sequence: CSARVRDLPADTQYF. The CDR3 DNA reads TGCAGTGCTAGGGTCCGGGACCTACCCGCAGATACGCAGTATTTT.

This clonotype was observed a handful of times. V and J are TRBV29-1 and TRBJ1-2; D gene ambiguous. There are 11 residues in the CDR3. Germline V gene sequence: CDR1 SQVTM, CDR2 ANQGSEA. V dropped 7 bases and J dropped 8 bases, with 14 bases sitting between them. CDR3 sequence: CSAPVGSGYTF. CDR3 nucleotides: TGCAGCGCCCCCGTGGGGTCCGGCTACACCTTC. The full variable domain, rest sourced from reference TRBV29-1 and TRBJ1-2, is SAVISQKPSRDICQRGTSLTIQCQVDSQVTMMFWYRQQPGQSLTLIATANQGSEATYESGFVIDKFPISRPNLTFSTLTVSNMSPEDSSIYLCSAPVGSGYTFGSGTRLTVV.